Below are 20 T cell receptor beta chains sequenced from a single sample in a study of T cells after yellow fever vaccination. MiXCR, run by TCRdb on the 5' RACE reads, gives a single entry per CDR3 protein. This table has around 50,000 distinct CDR3 sequences, around 7% appearing once. Sequences were derived from CD8+ T cells sorted from PBMCs, sampled less than 16 days after the first yellow fever vaccination. Receptors were obtained from a man between 18 and 35 years old who received the YFV17D yellow fever vaccine.

This clonotype was recorded at least ten times. CDR3 in amino acids: CASSLAAQYMVFF. The CDR3 DNA reads as TGTGCCAGCAGCTTAGCGGCACAGTACATGGTGTTCTTC. The chain has TRBV7-9 and TRBJ2-1; D uncertain. Trimming took 0 bases from V and 15 from J, leaving 15 bases between them. Germline V gene sequence: CDR1 SEHNR, CDR2 FQNEAQ (reference sequence). The CDR3 has 13 residues.

The table lists this clonotype with many counts. The chain uses TRBV7-9 and TRBJ1-2; D is possibly TRBD1 (5 bases). V was trimmed by 5 bases and J by 8 bases, leaving 15 bases between them. The V gene's germline CDR1 is SEHNR and CDR2 FQNEAQ (reference sequence). The length of the CDR3 is 13 residues. The CDR3 nucleotides are TGTGCCAGCAGCGCCGCGACAGCTCAGGGCTACACCTTC. As protein: CASSAATAQGYTF.

This chain connects TRBV6-2 or TRBV6-3 to TRBJ2-1, with TRBD2 as a possible D gene (6 bases). The CDR3 runs 13 residues. CDR1 is MNHEY, CDR2 SVGEGT, per germline. V lost 11 bases, J lost 4 bases, and 15 bases lay in between. The CDR3 sequence: CAGSGTLYNEQFF. The CDR3 DNA is TGTGCCGGATCCGGGACTTTATACAATGAGCAGTTCTTC.

As concerns this clonotype: A much larger clone lies a single base off, so this may be a read error. J is TRBJ2-1 and V is TRBV7-2; 13 positions match TRBD2. This CDR3 comprises 15 residues. CDR1 and CDR2 from the germline V gene are SGHTA and FQGNSA. CDR3 DNA sequence: TGTGCCGGCAGCTTGCCGGGACTAGCGGGGTATGAGCAGTTCTTC. It translates to CAGSLPGLAGYEQFF.

The rearrangement uses TRBV12-3 or TRBV12-4 and TRBJ1-5; D is ambiguous. With 1 base removed from V and 4 bases from J, the gap between germline ends came to 8 bases. The CDR3 has 14 amino acids. This CDR3 reads CASSLGGENQPQHF. Written as DNA, the CDR3 is TGTGCCAGCAGTTTAGGCGGGGAAAATCAGCCCCAGCATTTT.

There are many counts of this clonotype. The V gene is TRBV5-1, the J gene TRBJ1-3; TRBD1 is a possible D gene (5 bases). Trimming pared 1 base from V and 4 bases from J, leaving 15 bases between. The CDR3 contains 16 residues. Per the germline V gene, CDR1 is SGHRS and CDR2 is YFSETQ. The CDR3: CASSLSLGTDGNTIYF. The CDR3 bases are TGCGCCAGCAGCTTGTCCCTGGGGACTGACGGAAACACCATATATTTT.

The chain combines TRBV24-1 with TRBJ2-2; no firm D call. In germline, CDR1 is KGHDR, CDR2 SFDVKD. The CDR3 sequence is 17 residues long. The V and J ends lost 0 bases and 0 bases respectively, with 10 bases between them. The CDR3 sequence: CATSDLPAVTNTGELFF. The CDR3 DNA is TGTGCCACCAGTGATTTGCCGGCAGTCACGAACACCGGGGAGCTGTTTTTT.

The rearrangement joins TRBV6-2 or TRBV6-3 to TRBJ1-6; D not resolved. The CDR3 is 14 residues long. The germline V and J ends were trimmed by 2 bases and 7 bases, with 9 bases remaining between them. Germline CDR1 reads MNHEY; CDR2 reads SVGEGT. The CDR3, as DNA: TGTGCCAGCAGTTACGACCGAGTGAATTCACCCCTCCACTTT. Its translation: CASSYDRVNSPLHF.

In its sample, this clonotype was seen many times. The V gene is TRBV7-9, the J gene TRBJ1-6; D ambiguous. V was trimmed by 3 bases and J by 2 bases, leaving 5 bases between them. Per germline, CDR1 SEHNR and CDR2 FQNEAQ (reference sequence). This CDR3 is built from 14 residues. This chain's CDR3 is CASSLGTYNSPLHF. As DNA, the CDR3 is TGTGCCAGCAGCTTGGGGACCTATAATTCACCCCTCCACTTT.

This clonotype showed up many times. CDR3 DNA sequence: TGTGCCAGCAGTTTAGGTAGCGGGGGGGACGAGCAGTACTTC. Amino acid sequence: CASSLGSGGDEQYF. The chain carries TRBV12-3 or TRBV12-4 and TRBJ2-7; 11 bases agree with TRBD2. The CDR3 sequence is 14 residues long. Trimming removed 1 base from V and 5 bases from J; junction bases left unmatched: 1.

In this sample, this clonotype turned up many times. J is TRBJ2-1 and V is TRBV12-3 or TRBV12-4; D remains ambiguous. Trimming took off 3 bases at V and 0 bases at J, with 15 bases between the two ends. This CDR3 region has 17 residues. The CDR3 region has the DNA TGTGCCAGCAGTTTTCAGGTCGAAAGGCTCTCCTACAATGAGCAGTTCTTC. This sequence encodes CASSFQVERLSYNEQFF.

This clonotype was seen at least ten times. The chain recombines TRBV27 with TRBJ1-2; D gene unclear. This CDR3 has 13 residues. Trimming removed 3 bases from V and 1 base from J, with 6 bases in between. Germline CDR1 MNHEY, CDR2 SMNVEV (reference sequence). This chain's CDR3 is CASSFKVNYGYTF. The CDR3 bases are TGTGCCAGCAGTTTCAAAGTTAACTATGGCTACACCTTC.

This clonotype was recorded many times. CDR3 nucleotide sequence: TGCAGCCTCACGGGTGAGGGTTGGGGGAATGAGCAGTTCTTC. Translating gives CSLTGEGWGNEQFF. The genes are TRBV29-1 and TRBJ2-1, with D tentatively TRBD1 or TRBD2 (5 bases each). V dropped 8 bases and J dropped 7 bases, with 21 bases sitting between them. CDR1 is SQVTM, CDR2 ANQGSEA, per germline. This CDR3 spans 14 amino acids.

V is TRBV7-8 and J is TRBJ1-5, with D maybe TRBD1 (5 bases). Trimming took 5 bases from V and 0 from J, leaving 17 bases between them. The CDR3 has 17 amino acids. The V gene's germline CDR1 is SGHVS and CDR2 FQNEAQ. The CDR3 is CASSTVDRFNSNQPQHF. CDR3 nucleotide sequence: TGTGCCAGCAGCACGGTCGACAGATTTAATAGCAATCAGCCCCAGCATTTT.

In its sample, this clonotype was seen a few times. The chain carries TRBV12-3 or TRBV12-4 and TRBJ1-1; no definite D call. Trimming left V 6 bases short and J 2 bases short, with 13 bases between. The CDR3 has 14 residues. The CDR3 nucleotides read TGTGCCAGCAGCTCCGCTACAGATAACACTGAAGCTTTCTTT. Translation: CASSSATDNTEAFF.

Ten or more counts support this clonotype. This chain links TRBV6-2 or TRBV6-3 with TRBJ2-3, with TRBD2 identical over 7 bases. The V segment lost 5 bases and the J segment 5 bases; nucleotides outside the gene matches: 13. The CDR3 covers 16 residues. Germline V gene data show CDR1 as MNHEY and CDR2 as SVGEGT. The CDR3 is CASSSLRDYEEDTQYF. In DNA form, the CDR3 reads TGTGCCAGCAGTAGCCTCCGGGACTATGAAGAAGATACGCAGTATTTT.

This clonotype was counted ten times or more. The rearrangement joins TRBV12-3 or TRBV12-4 to TRBJ2-1; no clear D gene. V dropped 4 bases and J dropped 2 bases, with 0 bases sitting between them. The CDR3 is 11 residues long. DNA of the CDR3: TGTGCCAGCAGTTCCTACAATGAGCAGTTCTTC. This sequence encodes CASSSYNEQFF.

As to this clonotype: This may come from a read error, since a much larger clone is one base off. This chain joins TRBV12-3 or TRBV12-4 and TRBJ1-1, with D possibly matching TRBD1 (5 bases). The CDR3 extends over 13 amino acids. V dropped 6 bases and J dropped 6 bases, with 14 bases sitting between them. CDR3 sequence: CASREGINAEAFF. CDR3 in DNA: TGTGCCAGCAGGGAGGGGATTAACGCTGAAGCTTTCTTT.

This chain joins TRBV30 and TRBJ1-2; 9 bases match TRBD1. Per germline, CDR1 GTSNPN and CDR2 SVGIG (reference sequence). The length of the CDR3 is 14 residues. With 2 bases clipped from V and 7 bases from J, the junction kept 8 bases outside the gene matches. CDR3 sequence reads: CAWSPGQGLGGYTF. The DNA of the CDR3 is TGTGCCTGGAGTCCGGGACAGGGCCTCGGTGGCTACACCTTC. Full variable domain (missing parts from reference TRBV30 and TRBJ1-2): SQTIHQWPATLVQPVGSPLSLECTVEGTSNPNLYWYRQAAGRGLQLLFYSVGIGQISSEVPQNLSASRPQDRQFILSSKKLLLSDSGFYLCAWSPGQGLGGYTFGSGTRLTVV.

This clonotype was counted only a few times. V and J are TRBV12-3 or TRBV12-4 and TRBJ2-7, with D uncertain. The CDR3 runs to 11 residues. With 7 bases removed from V and 2 bases from J, the gap between germline ends came to 6 bases. Written as DNA, the CDR3 is TGTGCCAGCACCGACGCCTACGAGCAGTACTTC. Translation gives CASTDAYEQYF.